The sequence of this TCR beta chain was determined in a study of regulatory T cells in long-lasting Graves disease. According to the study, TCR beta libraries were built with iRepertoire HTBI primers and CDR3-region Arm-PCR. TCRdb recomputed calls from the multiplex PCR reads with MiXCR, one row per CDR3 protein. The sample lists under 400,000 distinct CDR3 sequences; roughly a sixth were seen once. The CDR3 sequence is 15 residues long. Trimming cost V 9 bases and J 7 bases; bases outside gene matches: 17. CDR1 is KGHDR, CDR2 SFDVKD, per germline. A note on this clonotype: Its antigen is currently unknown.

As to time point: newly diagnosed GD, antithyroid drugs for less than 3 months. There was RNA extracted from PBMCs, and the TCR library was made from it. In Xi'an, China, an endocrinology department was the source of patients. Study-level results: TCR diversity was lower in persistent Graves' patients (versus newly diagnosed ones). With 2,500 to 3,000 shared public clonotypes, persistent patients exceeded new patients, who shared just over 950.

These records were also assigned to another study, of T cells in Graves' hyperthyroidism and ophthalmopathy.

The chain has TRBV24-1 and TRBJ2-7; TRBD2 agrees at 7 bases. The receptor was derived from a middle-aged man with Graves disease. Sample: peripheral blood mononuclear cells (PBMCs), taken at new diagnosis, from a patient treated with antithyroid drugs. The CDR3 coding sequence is TGTGCCACCTGCGGGGGACGTAGCCCCGACAATGAGCAGTACTTC. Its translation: CATCGGRSPDNEQYF.